This TCR beta chain was captured in a study of shared clonotypes between healthy human individuals. Germline values: CDR1 LGHNA, CDR2 YNFKEQ. The CDR3 is 16 residues long. Trimming removed 2 bases from V and 3 bases from J, with 13 bases in between. The protocol was immunoSEQ multiplex PCR, while the TCRdb copy is restricted to in-frame clones and leaves out a portion. The sample holds hundreds of thousands of clones, 95% to 97% seen once. Findings of the study overall: Larger estimated richness was generally recorded for naive subsets relative to memory subsets. Shared clonotypes: about 5.3% naive CD4, roughly 3.8% naive CD8, under 2.5% memory CD4, roughly 0.4% memory CD8.

Concerning this clone itself: The antigen is undetermined.

The clonotype comes from a woman between 25 and 40 years old in good health. The chain combines TRBV4-2 with TRBJ2-2, with D perhaps TRBD2 (5 bases). Sequencing input: naive CD4+ T cells sorted from blood. Documented subset: CD45RA+ positively selected. The CDR3 sequence: CASSQHRGRDTGELFF. The CDR3 DNA reads TGTGCCAGCAGCCAACATCGCGGGCGGGACACCGGGGAGCTGTTTTTT.